The 13 T cell receptor beta chains presented below share a single source sample, sequenced in a study of CD8 T cell repertoires and HIV-1 epitope variants. The assay was immunoSEQ multiplex PCR, and TCRdb's table has in-frame clones only and misses some. The sample records tens of thousands of clones, more than 65% being singletons. Sequenced input: uncultured baseline CD8+ T cells from peripheral blood mononuclear cells (PBMCs). All receptors come from a male donor with HIV.

The rearrangement uses TRBV4-2 and TRBJ1-3; D not resolved. Germline V CDR1 and CDR2: LGHNA, YNFKEQ. With 0 bases removed from V and 0 bases from J, the gap between germline ends came to 6 bases. The CDR3 covers 15 residues. For the CDR3, the DNA is TGTGCCAGCAGCCAAGATCACATCTCTGGAAACACCATATATTTT. Protein: CASSQDHISGNTIYF.

The chain links TRBV18 to TRBJ1-2, with D possibly matching TRBD1 (5 bases). Germline lookup yields CDR1 KGHSH and CDR2 LQKENI. The V gene lost 3 bases and the J gene lost 8 bases, with 13 bases spanning the gap. This CDR3 has 13 residues. The chain's CDR3 is CASSPERDQGYTF. The CDR3 DNA reads as TGTGCCAGCTCACCTGAACGGGACCAGGGCTACACCTTC.

The chain combines TRBV6-6 with TRBJ1-2; 7 nucleotides line up with TRBD1. After removal of 6 bases from V and 5 bases from J, the junction contained 6 bases not matched to a gene. Germline assignment: CDR1 MNHNY and CDR2 SVGAGI (reference sequence). The CDR3 consists of 13 residues. The CDR3 loop is CASRTGQTYGYTF. In nucleotides, the CDR3 is TGTGCCAGCAGAACGGGACAGACGTATGGCTACACCTTC.

The V call is TRBV18, the J call TRBJ2-7; 11 bases fit TRBD1. J was trimmed by 4 bases and V by 3 bases; bases with no gene match: 5. The CDR3 sequence is 15 residues long. Germline V gene sequence: CDR1 KGHSH, CDR2 LQKENI. The CDR3 protein is CASSPMDRGRYEQYF. CDR3 sequence (DNA): TGTGCCAGCTCACCCATGGACAGGGGGCGGTACGAGCAGTACTTC.

This clone was picked up one time. The chain combines TRBV28 with TRBJ2-7; perhaps TRBD2 as D (5 bases). The CDR3 is 13 amino acids. V was trimmed by 3 bases and J by 4 bases, leaving 10 bases between them. Germline V lookup: CDR1 MDHEN, CDR2 SYDVKM. The CDR3 nucleotides are TGTGCCAGCAGTTTGACGGGAAAATACGAGCAGTACTTC. It encodes CASSLTGKYEQYF.

This clone came up a few times. The chain is built from TRBV19 and TRBJ1-2, with 7 bases lining up with TRBD1. This CDR3 comprises 11 residues. Trimming took 11 bases from V and 4 from J; bases not matched to a gene: 4. The germline V gene has CDR1 LNHDA and CDR2 SQIVND (reference sequence). This chain's CDR3 is CAARQGYGYTF. CDR3 coding DNA: TGTGCCGCGCGACAGGGCTATGGCTACACCTTC. The variable domain in full, completed from reference TRBV19 and TRBJ1-2, reads DGGITQSPKYLFRKEGQNVTLSCEQNLNHDAMYWYRQDPGQGLRLIYYSQIVNDFQKGDIAEGYSVSREKKESFPLTVTSAQKNPTAFYLCAARQGYGYTFGSGTRLTVV.

The V call is TRBV5-6, the J call TRBJ2-4; D ambiguous. Trimming left V 0 bases short and J 0 bases short, with 7 bases between. This CDR3 is built from 15 residues. Germline CDR1 reads SGHDT; CDR2 reads YYEEEE. The CDR3 here is CASSLDRLAKNIQYF. The CDR3 DNA follows: TGTGCCAGCAGCTTGGACAGATTAGCCAAAAACATTCAGTACTTC.

This clone was counted between two and nine times. The CDR3: CATSSHLNEAKNIQYF. CDR3 sequence (DNA): TGTGCCACCAGCTCGCATTTAAATGAGGCCAAAAACATTCAGTACTTC. This rearrangement joins TRBV15 to TRBJ2-4; D is unclear. Germline-derived CDR1 and CDR2 are LNHNV and YYDKDF (reference sequence). Trimming took off 5 bases at V and 1 base at J, with 15 bases between the two ends. The CDR3 has 16 residues.

In this sample, this clone turned up a few times. The chain has TRBV5-4 and TRBJ1-2, with 7 bases lining up with TRBD1. CDR1 is SGHNT and CDR2 is YYREEE in the germline V gene (reference sequence). After removal of 5 bases from V and 1 base from J, the junction contained 8 bases not matched to a gene. The length of the CDR3 is 15 residues. CDR3 bases: TGTGCCAGCAGTCAGAAACAGGGGAATAACTATGGCTACACCTTC. Encoded protein: CASSQKQGNNYGYTF.

The gene calls are TRBV13 and TRBJ1-2; D is unclear. Trimming cost V 5 bases and J 3 bases, with 19 bases left between them. This CDR3 spans 16 amino acids. The V gene's germline CDR1 is PRHDT and CDR2 FYEKMQ (reference sequence). The CDR3 DNA reads as TGTGCCAGCAGCCTCCCGTGGAGGAAACGCGACTATGGCTACACCTTC. Translation: CASSLPWRKRDYGYTF.

This chain joins TRBV5-6 and TRBJ2-6; D call uncertain. V was shortened by 4 bases and J by 0 bases, with 8 bases between the two germline ends. The CDR3 loop spans 15 amino acids. Looked up from germline, CDR1 is SGHDT and CDR2 is YYEEEE. CDR3 coding DNA: TGTGCCAGCAGCCGTGACCGCTCTGGGGCCAACGTCCTGACTTTC. This encodes CASSRDRSGANVLTF.

The rearrangement links TRBV5-4 to TRBJ1-2, with D unclear. Germline-derived CDR1 and CDR2 are SGHNT and YYREEE (reference sequence). The CDR3 loop spans 15 amino acids. Trimming took 0 bases from V and 7 from J, leaving 16 bases between them. CDR3 coding DNA: TGTGCCAGCAGCTTGGATGAAGGGCAGGTTGCTGGCTACACCTTC. Its protein product is CASSLDEGQVAGYTF.

DNA of the CDR3: TGTGCCAGCAGTCGACTAGCGGGAGGGTCCCTAGCCAAAAACATTCAGTACTTC. It translates to CASSRLAGGSLAKNIQYF. V and J are TRBV28 and TRBJ2-4; 14 bases align to TRBD2. CDR3 length: 18 residues. Germline trimming cut 5 bases from V and 0 bases from J; bases unmatched to any gene: 6. Germline CDR1 reads MDHEN; CDR2 reads SYDVKM.